The TCR beta chain described here comes from a study of T cells in Graves' hyperthyroidism and ophthalmopathy. Lactation, pregnancy, other autoimmune disease or uncontrolled infection led to exclusion of patients. Worth noting for this clonotype: Its antigen is still unknown. A read error may produce the germline difference seen at one junction end.

The CDR3 sequence is 16 residues long. Germline CDR1 SGHNT, CDR2 YYREEE (reference sequence). General observations from the study: Researchers found most expanded thyroid clonotypes above 0.001 in blood as well. Median prediction lead before ophthalmopathy onset was around 6.9 months with the model.

Researchers amplified the TCR beta CDR3 regions from RNA transcripts. The HTBI primer set served for first-round RT-PCR of the TCR CDR3. TCRdb re-called the multiplex PCR reads with MiXCR, one entry per CDR3 protein. The table shows about 640,000 distinct CDR3 sequences, with roughly 20% occurring only once. This receptor was obtained from a man between 25 and 39 years old with Graves' ophthalmopathy. The sequenced material came from blood. V usage is TRBV5-4 and J usage is TRBJ2-3; 7 bases are a match to TRBD1. CDR3: CASRLRSGTVTDTQYF. Here the CDR3 DNA reads TGTGCCAGCCGCTTGCGGTCCGGGACAGTCACAGATACGCAGTATTTT.